The 28 T cell receptor beta chains reported below all come from one sample, sequenced in a study of T cell responses to AZD1222 COVID-19 vaccine. Some clones are missing from TCRdb's copy, which holds only in-frame ones; the method was immunoSEQ multiplex PCR. This table has about 120,000 clones, roughly 90% appearing once. The sequencing here drew on peripheral blood, taken on day 0 of AZD1222 vaccination. Receptors were obtained from an adult in good health.

The chain uses TRBV5-4 and TRBJ2-2; perhaps TRBD1 as D (5 bases). Looked up from germline, CDR1 is SGHNT and CDR2 is YYREEE (reference sequence). This CDR3 region has 15 residues. The germline V and J ends were trimmed by 5 bases and 1 base, with 12 bases remaining between them. The CDR3 reads CASRQGQLNTGELFF. The CDR3 DNA reads as TGTGCCAGCAGGCAAGGACAACTGAACACCGGGGAGCTGTTTTTT.

This chain uses TRBV9 with TRBJ2-7; TRBD2 agrees at 7 bases. Germline CDR1 is SGDLS and CDR2 is YYNGEE. The CDR3 covers 14 residues. J gave up 2 bases and V 4 bases, and 6 bases lay outside the gene matches. As DNA, the CDR3 is TGTGCCAGCAGCCCCCGGGAGGCGGCCTACGAGCAGTACTTC. This codes for CASSPREAAYEQYF.

Comment on this clone: In the same sample, other DNA sequences code for this CDR3. This chain joins TRBV28 and TRBJ1-1, with 10 bases lining up with TRBD1. This CDR3 has 14 residues. The germline CDR1 and CDR2 sequences are MDHEN and SYDVKM. Trimming cost V 4 bases and J 3 bases; bases outside gene matches: 2. CDR3 sequence reads: CASSSGQGDTEAFF. In DNA form, the CDR3 reads TGTGCCAGCAGTTCAGGACAGGGGGACACTGAAGCTTTCTTT.

The J gene is TRBJ2-5, the V gene TRBV9; a possible D gene is TRBD1 (6 bases). The CDR3 is made up of 14 amino acids. Deletions cut 6 bases from V and 5 bases from J, with 17 bases between. Germline assignment: CDR1 SGDLS and CDR2 YYNGEE. Written as DNA, the CDR3 is TGTGCCAGCACACGCAGGGGATTTTCGGAGACCCAGTACTTC. Translating gives CASTRRGFSETQYF.

This clone was detected only a few times. The V and J genes are TRBV5-8 and TRBJ2-5; either TRBD1 or TRBD2 may supply D (5 bases each). The CDR3 covers 17 residues. The V end was cut by 1 base, the J end by 3 bases, with 19 bases between. Germline values: CDR1 SGHTS, CDR2 YDEGEE. Here the CDR3 DNA reads TGTGCCAGCAGCTTGTCCGCGGGTATAAGGGGTGAAGAGACCCAGTACTTC. Translated, it gives CASSLSAGIRGEETQYF.

V and J are TRBV2 and TRBJ2-1; tentatively, D is TRBD2 (5 bases). Germline loops: CDR1 SNHLY, CDR2 FYNNEI. This CDR3 is 16 amino acids long. The ends were cut back, 4 bases at V and 0 bases at J, with 13 bases in the middle. The CDR3 protein is CASSGGREPSYNEQFF. CDR3 in DNA: TGTGCCAGCAGTGGCGGTAGGGAGCCCTCCTACAATGAGCAGTTCTTC.

CDR3 in DNA: TGTGCCAGCAGCTGGGGGGAGCTGGAAGAGACCCAGTACTTC. Translated: CASSWGELEETQYF. The chain has TRBV5-4 and TRBJ2-5, with a possible D match to TRBD2 (6 bases). CDR1 and CDR2 (germline): SGHNT, YYREEE (reference sequence). Trimming removed 3 bases at V and 3 bases at J, with 12 bases between. The CDR3 length is 14 residues. Filled out from reference TRBV5-4 and TRBJ2-5, the complete variable domain reads ETGVTQSPTHLIKTRGQQVTLRCSSQSGHNTVSWYQQALGQGPQFIFQYYREEENGRGNFPPRFSGLQFPNYSSELNVNALELDDSALYLCASSWGELEETQYFGPGTRLLVL.

The genes are TRBV5-1 and TRBJ2-5; D unresolved. Trimming took off 7 bases at V and 1 base at J, with 14 bases between the two ends. CDR3 length: 14 residues. Germline V gives CDR1 SGHRS, CDR2 YFSETQ. CDR3 residues: CASHPPPPQETQYF. The DNA of the CDR3 is TGCGCCAGCCATCCTCCGCCACCCCAAGAGACCCAGTACTTC.

The chain has TRBV5-1 and TRBJ1-1; D is uncertain. Germline CDR1 reads SGHRS; CDR2 reads YFSETQ. Trimming cost V 3 bases and J 7 bases, with 16 bases left between them. The CDR3 totals 14 residues. The CDR3 spells CASSSQPPQSEAFF. The CDR3 coding sequence is TGCGCCAGCAGCTCCCAACCCCCACAGAGTGAAGCTTTCTTT.

The rearrangement links TRBV7-3 to TRBJ1-2; perhaps TRBD1 as D (5 bases). The CDR3 consists of 13 residues. Germline-derived CDR1 and CDR2 are SGHTA and FQGTGA. Trimming shortened V by 6 bases and J by 3 bases, and 11 bases separated the two germline ends. The CDR3 DNA reads as TGTGCCAGCAGTCCTGGGACGTACTATGGCTACACCTTC. This sequence encodes CASSPGTYYGYTF.

This clone is a singleton in its sample. This chain uses TRBV28 with TRBJ2-2; TRBD2 matches at 12 bases. V was pared by 5 bases and J by 6 bases, with 13 bases of the junction left unmatched. The CDR3 runs 18 residues. In germline, CDR1 is MDHEN, CDR2 SYDVKM. Here the CDR3 reads CASSPYRTSGVRAGELFF. For the CDR3, the DNA is TGTGCCAGCAGTCCCTACCGGACTAGCGGGGTGCGGGCCGGGGAGCTGTTTTTT.

CDR3 region: CASSLDSVRMGTGELFF. The CDR3, as DNA: TGTGCCAGCAGCTTAGATAGCGTTCGGATGGGCACCGGGGAGCTGTTTTTT. The chain has TRBV7-8 and TRBJ2-2; D perhaps matches TRBD2 (5 bases). Trimming removed 1 base at V and 4 bases at J, with 16 bases between. The CDR3 covers 17 residues. The germline V gene encodes CDR1 SGHVS and CDR2 FQNEAQ. The whole variable domain, filled in from reference TRBV7-8 and TRBJ2-2, reads GAGVSQSPRYKVAKRGQDVALRCDPISGHVSLFWYQQALGQGPEFLTYFQNEAQLDKSGLPSDRFFAERPEGSVSTLKIQRTQQEDSAVYLCASSLDSVRMGTGELFFGEGSRLTVL.

This clone was observed a handful of times. Different DNA sequences within this sample yield the same CDR3. The J gene is TRBJ1-5, the V gene TRBV6-5; 10 bases match TRBD1. CDR3 size: 15 residues. The germline gives CDR1 MNHEY, CDR2 SVGAGI. V gave up 0 bases and J gave up 5 bases; unmatched junction bases: 1. The CDR3 nucleotides read TGTGCCAGCAGTTACTCCGGGACAGGGGATCAGCCCCAGCATTTT. Translated: CASSYSGTGDQPQHF.

This sequence joins TRBV5-1 and TRBJ1-6, with a tentative D call TRBD1 (5 bases). Germline assignment: CDR1 SGHRS and CDR2 YFSETQ. V was clipped by 3 bases and J by 6 bases, with 13 bases between them. The CDR3 totals 15 residues. DNA of the CDR3: TGCGCCAGCAGCTCCTGGGGGACGGTTAATTCACCCCTCCACTTT. Translating it yields CASSSWGTVNSPLHF.

The V call is TRBV11-2, the J call TRBJ2-7; 10 bases match TRBD1. Germline values: CDR1 SGHAT, CDR2 FQNNGV. Trimming removed 8 bases from V and 9 bases from J; junction bases left unmatched: 13. The CDR3 runs 14 residues. The CDR3 here is CASRRPGTGELQYF. The CDR3 DNA is TGTGCCAGCCGACGTCCCGGGACAGGGGAATTGCAGTACTTC.

The V call is TRBV28, the J call TRBJ1-2; no clear D. Germline assignment: CDR1 MDHEN and CDR2 SYDVKM. V dropped 4 bases and J dropped 2 bases, with 17 bases sitting between them. The CDR3 covers 16 residues. CDR3 protein: CASSSWTAQVNYGYTF. The CDR3 region has the DNA TGTGCCAGCAGTTCTTGGACGGCCCAGGTCAACTATGGCTACACCTTC.

The V and J genes are TRBV7-2 and TRBJ1-3, with a weak D call TRBD1 (5 bases). The V gene's germline CDR1 is SGHTA and CDR2 FQGNSA. Trimming took 4 bases from V and 0 from J, leaving 16 bases between them. This CDR3 contains 17 residues. The CDR3 DNA sequence: TGTGCCAGCAGCTGGCCCGGGACGGACCCCTCTGGAAACACCATATATTTT. It is translated as CASSWPGTDPSGNTIYF.

This clone appeared a single time. This chain connects TRBV5-1 to TRBJ2-5, with D unresolved. Germline CDR1 SGHRS, CDR2 YFSETQ. Trimming removed 0 bases from V and 5 bases from J, with 8 bases in between. This CDR3 is built from 13 residues. Written as DNA, the CDR3 is TGCGCCAGCAGCTTGGGAGTTCGGGAGACCCAGTACTTC. Translation: CASSLGVRETQYF.

The rearrangement uses TRBV5-4 and TRBJ1-2, with TRBD1 matching over 10 bases. J lost 6 bases, V lost 5 bases, and 7 bases had no gene match. This CDR3 has 14 amino acids. Looked up from germline, CDR1 is SGHNT and CDR2 is YYREEE (reference sequence). Here the CDR3 DNA reads TGTGCCAGCAGTTGGGACAGGGGTCAGGATGGCTACACCTTC. Translation: CASSWDRGQDGYTF.

This clone was seen once. The V and J genes are TRBV10-3 and TRBJ2-7, with TRBD1 as a possible D gene (6 bases). Germline-derived CDR1 and CDR2 are ENHRY and SYGVKD. V dropped 8 bases and J dropped 6 bases, with 11 bases sitting between them. This CDR3 contains 11 residues. The CDR3 protein is CAIGWGPEQYF. The CDR3 region has the DNA TGTGCCATCGGATGGGGGCCCGAGCAGTACTTC.

This rearrangement joins TRBV18 to TRBJ2-3, with D tentatively TRBD1 (6 bases). Germline CDR1 and CDR2: KGHSH and LQKENI. This CDR3 spans 14 amino acids. CDR3 sequence reads: CAVGGKGRTDTQYF. Written as DNA, the CDR3 is TGTGCTGTAGGGGGAAAGGGACGCACAGATACGCAGTATTTT. The entire variable domain, with the rest obtained from reference TRBV18 and TRBJ2-3, is as follows: NAGVMQNPRHLVRRRGQEARLRCSPMKGHSHVYWYRQLPEEGLKFMVYLQKENIIDESGMPKERFSAEFPKEGPSILRIQQVVRGDSAAYFCAVGGKGRTDTQYFGPGTRLTVL.

The rearrangement uses TRBV13 and TRBJ1-2; tentative D call: TRBD1 (5 bases). This CDR3 region has 17 residues. Trimming cost V 0 bases and J 6 bases, with 20 bases left between them. Germline lookup yields CDR1 PRHDT and CDR2 FYEKMQ (reference sequence). CDR3: CASSLGLIGARANGYTF. Here the CDR3 DNA reads TGTGCCAGCAGCTTAGGCCTAATAGGGGCCCGCGCCAATGGCTACACCTTC.

The chain combines TRBV5-1 with TRBJ2-1, with TRBD2 as a possible D gene (6 bases). The ends were cut back, 3 bases at V and 0 bases at J, with 10 bases in the middle. The CDR3 spans 15 residues. Germline V gives CDR1 SGHRS, CDR2 YFSETQ. CDR3 sequence reads: CASSSSESSYNEQFF. For the CDR3, the DNA is TGCGCCAGCAGCTCTAGCGAGAGCTCCTACAATGAGCAGTTCTTC.

The CDR3: CASRPGLDYNEQFF. As DNA, the CDR3 is TGTGCCAGCAGACCGGGACTAGATTACAATGAGCAGTTCTTC. The genes are TRBV6-5 and TRBJ2-1; 8 bases agree with TRBD2. The V gene end was trimmed by 6 bases and the J gene end by 4 bases; junction bases not matched to a gene: 5. CDR3 length equals 14 residues. Looked up from germline, CDR1 is MNHEY and CDR2 is SVGAGI.

The chain has TRBV30 and TRBJ1-5; TRBD1 might be the D (5 bases). V shed 5 bases and J shed 9 bases, with 14 bases lying between them. Germline-derived CDR1 and CDR2 are GTSNPN and SVGIG (reference sequence). CDR3 length: 12 amino acids. The CDR3 loop is CAWGAAAAPQHF. In nucleotides, the CDR3 is TGTGCCTGGGGGGCTGCAGCGGCGCCCCAGCATTTT. Looking up the rest from reference TRBV30 and TRBJ1-5 gives the full variable domain: SQTIHQWPATLVQPVGSPLSLECTVEGTSNPNLYWYRQAAGRGLQLLFYSVGIGQISSEVPQNLSASRPQDRQFILSSKKLLLSDSGFYLCAWGAAAAPQHFGDGTRLSIL.

There are a few counts of this clone. This chain connects TRBV19 to TRBJ2-2; D is unclear. In germline, CDR1 is LNHDA, CDR2 SQIVND (reference sequence). This CDR3 is 15 amino acids long. Trimming left V 6 bases short and J 6 bases short, with 17 bases between. CDR3 coding DNA: TGTGCCAGTAGGGACCCCCCCACAGCCTCCGGGGAGCTGTTTTTT. It specifies CASRDPPTASGELFF.

The rearrangement joins TRBV7-2 to TRBJ1-3; D is undetermined. CDR3 length: 15 residues. The germline V gene has CDR1 SGHTA and CDR2 FQGNSA. Between the trimmed V and J ends, which lost 4 bases and 4 bases, there was a span of 14 bases. CDR3 sequence reads: CASSYEPTAGNTIYF. In DNA, the CDR3 is TGTGCCAGCAGCTACGAGCCGACGGCGGGAAACACCATATATTTT.

This clone was observed once. The V and J genes are TRBV5-5 and TRBJ1-2, with D hard to call. Germline CDR1 SGHKS, CDR2 YYEKEE (reference sequence). Trimming cost V 2 bases and J 0 bases, with 11 bases left between them. The CDR3 contains 15 residues. The DNA for the CDR3 is TGTGCCAGCAGCTTACCCTCAGGAGCTAACTATGGCTACACCTTC. This sequence encodes CASSLPSGANYGYTF. The complete variable domain, with remaining parts taken from reference TRBV5-5 and TRBJ1-2, reads DAGVTQSPTHLIKTRGQQVTLRCSPISGHKSVSWYQQVLGQGPQFIFQYYEKEERGRGNFPDRFSARQFPNYSSELNVNALLLGDSALYLCASSLPSGANYGYTFGSGTRLTVV.